A single T cell receptor beta chain is shown here with its context. The sample belongs to a study of blood T cell repertoires in COVID-19. V gave up 8 bases and J gave up 3 bases; unmatched junction bases: 13. The CDR3 runs 15 residues. Germline CDR1 reads SQVTM; CDR2 reads ANQGSEA. This table comes from immunoSEQ multiplex PCR, and its TCRdb copy is limited to in-frame clones, with some not included. Of some 250,000 clones listed, about 90% were seen once; the top ten hold 3%. The clonotype was recovered from a woman aged 30 to 39 who had recovered from COVID-19. Sequencing was done on a sample of peripheral blood. The gene calls are TRBV29-1 and TRBJ1-1, with TRBD1 matching 9 bases. CDR3 in DNA: TGCAGCTCCACCTCACAGGGGGCAGGGGACACTGAAGCTTTCTTT. Its translation is CSSTSQGAGDTEAFF.